The sequence of this T cell receptor beta chain was determined in a study of spatial heterogeneity in lung cancer. Study outcomes and limitations: In tumors, expanded intratumoral alpha and beta TCR counts tracked mutation counts.

Time point specified: sample taken at primary tumor resection. The input material, whole RNA from tumor, nontumor lung or frozen PBMC, was sequenced unsorted. In this sample, this clonotype turned up a few times. Its specificity is not known. Every individual TCR cDNA molecule carried its own unique molecular identifier, which allowed correction of PCR and sequencing errors. TCRdb re-called the 5' RACE reads through MiXCR, storing one row per CDR3 protein. This sample yields about 15,000 distinct CDR3 sequences, of which approximately 7% are seen a single time; 8.9% belongs to the top ten. This sequence originates from a male donor with early-stage non-small cell lung cancer. The sample here was lung tumor tissue, taken at surgery.

In nucleotides, the CDR3 is TGTGCCAGCAGCCGGGGATACAATGAGCAGTTCTTC. This encodes CASSRGYNEQFF. The rearrangement uses TRBV2 and TRBJ2-1; D may be TRBD2 (5 bases). The germline V gene has CDR1 SNHLY and CDR2 FYNNEI. The CDR3 sequence is 12 residues long. The V gene lost 6 bases and the J gene lost 4 bases, with 7 bases spanning the gap.